These 15 T cell receptor beta chains share one sample of origin, sequenced in a study of Ad26.COV2.S vaccination and SARS-CoV-2 variants. Noted treatment: some 19 received Ad26.COV2.S at low or high dose, single or two shots; 5 received placebo; per-sample allocation not given. Following the first vaccine or placebo injection, samples were taken on day 63. Generated by immunoSEQ multiplex PCR, the TCRdb table keeps only in-frame clones and is missing some. Altogether under 550,000 clones are present, approximately 90% being singletons, with the ten largest covering 3.6%. Sequencing was performed on peripheral blood, taken in a trial of Ad26.COV2.S vaccine versus placebo. All receptors come from a person between 18 and 59 years old who received the Ad26.COV2.S COVID-19 vaccine or a placebo.

The rearrangement uses TRBV21-1 and TRBJ2-1. TRBV21-1 is annotated as a pseudogene. The CDR3 extends over 17 amino acids. This chain's CDR3 is CASSPRETYCSYNEQFF. CDR3 bases: TGTGCCAGCAGCCCCAGGGAGACTTACTGCTCCTACAATGAGCAGTTCTTC.

This sequence joins TRBV7-9 and TRBJ2-2, with D perhaps TRBD1 (7 bases). CDR1 SEHNR and CDR2 FQNEAQ come from the germline V gene (reference sequence). Trimming removed 2 bases at V and 3 bases at J, with 13 bases between. The CDR3 runs to 16 residues. The CDR3 nucleotides are TGTGCCAGCAGCTTATTGGGCAGGGGGGACACCGGGGAGCTGTTTTTT. Translating gives CASSLLGRGDTGELFF. Variable domain in full (rest from reference TRBV7-9 and TRBJ2-2): DTGVSQNPRHKITKRGQNVTFRCDPISEHNRLYWYRQTLGQGPEFLTYFQNEAQLEKSRLLSDRFSAERPKGSFSTLEIQRTEQGDSAMYLCASSLLGRGDTGELFFGEGSRLTVL.

The rearrangement uses TRBV19 and TRBJ2-7; TRBD1 agrees at 7 bases. Trimming took 4 bases from V and 2 from J; bases not matched to a gene: 5. The CDR3 consists of 14 residues. Germline CDR1 and CDR2: LNHDA and SQIVND (reference sequence). The CDR3 sequence is CASSNKQGTYEQYF. The CDR3 DNA reads TGTGCCAGTAGTAACAAACAGGGGACCTACGAGCAGTACTTC.

The rearrangement links TRBV6-1 to TRBJ1-2; no definite D call. Germline loops: CDR1 MNHNS, CDR2 SASEGT. Trimming took off 1 base at V and 10 bases at J, with 10 bases between the two ends. The CDR3 length is 12 residues. CDR3 coding DNA: TGTGCCAGCAGTGAAGTGAGAGGGCCCTACACCTTC. Its protein is CASSEVRGPYTF.

A single count supports this clone. The chain links TRBV11-3 to TRBJ2-7; the D gene is possibly TRBD2 (6 bases). The CDR3 sequence is 13 residues long. Germline V gene sequence: CDR1 SGHNT, CDR2 YENEEA. V was pared by 5 bases and J by 6 bases, with 14 bases between. DNA of the CDR3: TGTGCCAGCAGCCGCATAGTGGGAGGCGAGCAGTACTTC. Amino acid sequence: CASSRIVGGEQYF.

The CDR3 sequence is CASSWVLNYEQYF. The CDR3 DNA is TGTGCCAGCAGCTGGGTCCTAAACTACGAGCAGTACTTC. This chain joins TRBV5-5 and TRBJ2-7; D gene uncertain. This CDR3 contains 13 residues. CDR1 SGHKS and CDR2 YYEKEE come from the germline V gene (reference sequence). Trimming pared 3 bases from V and 3 bases from J, leaving 10 bases between.

This clone turned up a few times. The genes are TRBV28 and TRBJ1-5, with D possibly TRBD1 on 5 matching bases. Trimming removed 7 bases from V and 0 bases from J, with 16 bases in between. The CDR3 length is 16 residues. Per germline, CDR1 MDHEN and CDR2 SYDVKM. Here the CDR3 DNA reads TGTGCCAGCAAGGTCGCGGGGGGAAATAGCAATCAGCCCCAGCATTTT. Translating gives CASKVAGGNSNQPQHF.

This clone has more than one count but fewer than ten. The chain combines TRBV28 with TRBJ1-5, with TRBD1 matching 10 bases. The CDR3 has 19 residues. V lost 5 bases to trimming and J lost 1 base; unmatched junction nucleotides: 14. In germline, CDR1 is MDHEN, CDR2 SYDVKM. The DNA for the CDR3 is TGTGCCAGCAGTGCGAAGCGGGACAGGGGAATTTGGAGCAATCAGCCCCAGCATTTT. It codes for CASSAKRDRGIWSNQPQHF.

J is TRBJ2-3 and V is TRBV5-6; D tentatively reads TRBD1 or TRBD2 (5 bases each). CDR1 and CDR2 (germline): SGHDT, YYEEEE. This CDR3 spans 14 amino acids. The germline V and J ends were trimmed by 5 bases and 5 bases, with 15 bases remaining between them. DNA of the CDR3: TGTGCCAGCAGGTCTATCAGGGCGGGAGATACGCAGTATTTT. Translated: CASRSIRAGDTQYF.

A few counts support this clone. This chain uses TRBV7-8 with TRBJ1-6; D not certain. From germline, CDR1 is SGHVS and CDR2 FQNEAQ. The CDR3 is 16 residues long. Trimming stripped 4 bases from V and 0 bases from J, with 10 bases between. The CDR3 sequence: CASSSSGGSYNSPLHF. For the CDR3, the DNA is TGTGCCAGCAGCTCCTCGGGCGGCTCCTATAATTCACCCCTCCACTTT. Based on the CDR3 plus reference TRBV7-8 and TRBJ1-6, the full variable domain is GAGVSQSPRYKVAKRGQDVALRCDPISGHVSLFWYQQALGQGPEFLTYFQNEAQLDKSGLPSDRFFAERPEGSVSTLKIQRTQQEDSAVYLCASSSSGGSYNSPLHFGNGTRLTVT.

This chain uses TRBV4-1 with TRBJ2-3, with D possibly being TRBD2 (5 bases). The CDR3 sequence is 16 residues long. Germline loops: CDR1 MGHRA, CDR2 YSYEKL. V lost 1 base to trimming and J lost 1 base, with 12 bases between them. The CDR3 reads CASSQGLAPRTDTQYF. The CDR3 DNA reads as TGCGCCAGCAGCCAAGGCCTAGCCCCCCGCACAGATACGCAGTATTTT.

V usage is TRBV7-9 and J usage is TRBJ1-1; tentatively, D is TRBD1 (6 bases). Germline CDR1 SEHNR, CDR2 FQNEAQ (reference sequence). V lost 2 bases and J 4 bases, leaving 8 bases between the germline ends. The CDR3 spans 13 residues. CDR3 nucleotide sequence: TGTGCCAGCAGCTTAACAGGGTCCACTGAAGCTTTCTTT. The encoded protein is CASSLTGSTEAFF.

The chain couples TRBV15 to TRBJ1-6; 9 positions match TRBD1. The CDR3 is 18 amino acids. CDR1 and CDR2 from the germline V gene are LNHNV and YYDKDF (reference sequence). With 6 bases clipped from V and 14 bases from J, the junction kept 23 bases outside the gene matches. In nucleotides, the CDR3 is TGTGCCACCAGTACTCGGACAGGGGCTTCTGGGCTGGAGTCGGCCCTCCACTTT. It translates to CATSTRTGASGLESALHF.

As concerns this clone: This specimen includes other DNA sequences encoding the same CDR3. This rearrangement joins TRBV5-4 to TRBJ2-7; D unresolved. The CDR3 length is 12 residues. V was trimmed by 0 bases and J by 4 bases, leaving 5 bases between them. The germline V gene encodes CDR1 SGHNT and CDR2 YYREEE (reference sequence). The CDR3 protein is CASSLVGYEQYF. CDR3 bases: TGTGCCAGCAGCTTGGTAGGGTACGAGCAGTACTTC. The full variable domain, completed using reference TRBV5-4 and TRBJ2-7, is ETGVTQSPTHLIKTRGQQVTLRCSSQSGHNTVSWYQQALGQGPQFIFQYYREEENGRGNFPPRFSGLQFPNYSSELNVNALELDDSALYLCASSLVGYEQYFGPGTRLTVT.

The V gene is TRBV19, the J gene TRBJ2-2, with D perhaps assigned TRBD1 or TRBD2 (6 bases each). Trimming removed 4 bases at V and 2 bases at J, with 17 bases between. Germline CDR1 reads LNHDA; CDR2 reads SQIVND (reference sequence). CDR3 size: 17 residues. The chain's CDR3 is CASSTPLAGTNTGELFF. CDR3 nucleotides: TGTGCCAGTAGTACCCCTCTTGCGGGGACAAACACCGGGGAGCTGTTTTTT.